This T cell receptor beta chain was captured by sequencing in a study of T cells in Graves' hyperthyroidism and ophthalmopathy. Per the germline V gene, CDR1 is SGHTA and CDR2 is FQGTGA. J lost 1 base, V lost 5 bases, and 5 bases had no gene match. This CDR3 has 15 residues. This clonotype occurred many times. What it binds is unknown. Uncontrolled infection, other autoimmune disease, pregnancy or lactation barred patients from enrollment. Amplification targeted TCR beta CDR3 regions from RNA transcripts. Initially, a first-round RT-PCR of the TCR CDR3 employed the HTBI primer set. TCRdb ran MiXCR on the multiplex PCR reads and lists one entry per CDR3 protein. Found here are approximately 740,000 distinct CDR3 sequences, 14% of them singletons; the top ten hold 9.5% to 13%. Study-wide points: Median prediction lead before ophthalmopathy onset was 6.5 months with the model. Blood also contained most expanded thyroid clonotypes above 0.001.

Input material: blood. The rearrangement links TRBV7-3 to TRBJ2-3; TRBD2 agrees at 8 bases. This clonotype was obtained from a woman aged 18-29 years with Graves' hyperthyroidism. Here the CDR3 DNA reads TGTGCCAGCAGCCCTACTAGCGGCCGCACAGATACGCAGTATTTT. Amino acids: CASSPTSGRTDTQYF.